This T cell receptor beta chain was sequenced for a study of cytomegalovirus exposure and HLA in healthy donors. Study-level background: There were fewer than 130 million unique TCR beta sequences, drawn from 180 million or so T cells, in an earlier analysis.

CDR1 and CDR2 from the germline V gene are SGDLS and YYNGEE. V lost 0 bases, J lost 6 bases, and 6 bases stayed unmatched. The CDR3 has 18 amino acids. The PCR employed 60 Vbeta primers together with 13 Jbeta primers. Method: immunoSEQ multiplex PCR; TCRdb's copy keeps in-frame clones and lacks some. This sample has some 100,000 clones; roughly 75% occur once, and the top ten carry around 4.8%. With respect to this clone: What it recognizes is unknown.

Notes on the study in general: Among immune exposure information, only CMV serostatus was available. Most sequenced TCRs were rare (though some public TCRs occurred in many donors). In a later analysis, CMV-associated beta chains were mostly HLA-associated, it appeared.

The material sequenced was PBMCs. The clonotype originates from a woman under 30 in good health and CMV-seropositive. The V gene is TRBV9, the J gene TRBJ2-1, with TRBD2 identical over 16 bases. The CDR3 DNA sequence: TGTGCCAGCAGCGTAGGGGGGACTAGCGGGAGGGCTGTCAATGAGCAGTTCTTC. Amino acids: CASSVGGTSGRAVNEQFF.